This is a list of T cell receptor beta chains from one sample in a study of T cell responses to AZD1222 COVID-19 vaccine. Clones were read by immunoSEQ multiplex PCR, and TCRdb kept only the in-frame ones, dropping some. Among more than 95,000 clones, around nine tenths were seen once, and the ten largest hold more than 2.5%. The sample consisted of peripheral blood, taken 28 days after the second dose of the MenACWY control vaccine. These receptors were obtained from an adult who received the MenACWY meningococcal vaccine as a control. The CDR3 runs from the conserved cysteine through the conserved F or W. The D gene is left open where the match is weak. Clone size is not always given. Where it is, it says once, few, many or a class for expanded clones.

v_call	j_call	clone_size	d_call	cdr3_aa	cdr3_nt
TRBV7-6	TRBJ2-2	-	TRBD1	CASSLMPGQGATGELFF	TGTGCCAGCAGCTTAATGCCGGGACAGGGGGCAACCGGGGAGCTGTTTTTT
TRBV25-1	TRBJ1-2	-	-	CASSGPGLGHYGYTF	TGTGCCAGCAGTGGACCGGGACTCGGCCACTATGGCTACACCTTC
TRBV28	TRBJ2-3	-	TRBD1	CASLPLLGTGDQYSTDTQYF	TGTGCCAGCTTACCACTCTTAGGGACAGGGGATCAATATAGCACAGATACGCAGTATTTT
TRBV10-3	TRBJ2-7	-	TRBD1	CAISDPSGTDRPYEQYF	TGTGCCATCAGTGACCCCTCAGGAACGGACAGGCCCTACGAGCAGTACTTC
TRBV7-9	TRBJ1-4	few	-	CASTLGEKLFF	TGTGCCAGCACCTTGGGTGAAAAACTGTTTTTT
TRBV12-1	TRBJ2-7	-	-	CASSFESWDRGSVEQYF	TGTGCCAGCAGCTTTGAAAGCTGGGACAGGGGTAGTGTGGAGCAGTACTTC
TRBV7-8	TRBJ2-5	-	-	CASTVGIVETQYF	TGTGCCAGCACGGTGGGGATTGTAGAGACCCAGTACTTC
TRBV4-1	TRBJ1-2	-	-	CASSQESDGRYGYTF	TGCGCCAGCAGCCAAGAATCCGACGGGCGCTATGGCTACACCTTC
TRBV5-4	TRBJ2-3	-	-	CASSPRGGDSTDTQYF	TGTGCCAGCAGCCCGAGGGGGGGGGATAGCACAGATACGCAGTATTTT
TRBV4-3	TRBJ2-3	-	TRBD2	CASSQALAGGEDTQYF	TGCGCCAGCAGCCAAGCTCTAGCGGGGGGGGAAGATACGCAGTATTTT
TRBV7-2	TRBJ2-4	-	TRBD2	CASSLHRGGLAKNIQYF	TGTGCCAGCAGCTTACACCGGGGGGGGCTAGCCAAAAACATTCAGTACTTC
TRBV5-1	TRBJ2-1	-	-	CASSPSNDNEQFF	TGCGCCAGCAGCCCCTCGAACGACAATGAGCAGTTCTTC
TRBV4-3	TRBJ2-5	-	TRBD1	CASSQDWSGGTETQYF	TGCGCCAGCAGCCAAGATTGGTCAGGGGGCACGGAGACCCAGTACTTC
TRBV7-3	TRBJ1-1	-	TRBD1	CASSLTDRLNTEAFF	TGTGCCAGCAGCTTAACGGACAGGCTGAACACTGAAGCTTTCTTT
TRBV27	TRBJ2-7	few	TRBD1	CASSLWDRVYEQYF	TGTGCCAGCAGTTTATGGGACAGGGTCTACGAGCAGTACTTC
TRBV19	TRBJ1-5	-	TRBD1	CASREDRGHQPQHF	TGTGCCAGTAGAGAGGACAGGGGGCATCAGCCCCAGCATTTT
TRBV7-3	TRBJ2-7	-	TRBD1	CASTPPPSRDRPYEQYF	TGTGCCAGCACCCCACCCCCCTCCCGGGACAGGCCCTACGAGCAGTACTTC
TRBV28	TRBJ1-2	-	-	CASSLSAAYGYTF	TGTGCCAGCAGTTTATCGGCGGCCTATGGCTACACCTTC
TRBV5-4	TRBJ2-3	-	TRBD2	CASSLPGASGGPGTDTQYF	TGTGCCAGCAGCTTGCCTGGGGCTAGCGGGGGACCAGGCACAGATACGCAGTATTTT
TRBV5-5	TRBJ1-6	-	TRBD1	CASRLGQSNSPLHF	TGTGCCAGCAGACTGGGACAGTCCAATTCACCCCTCCACTTT
TRBV5-4	TRBJ1-1	-	TRBD1	CASSPRTGLNTEAFF	TGTGCCAGCAGCCCCCGGACAGGGTTGAACACTGAAGCTTTCTTT
TRBV11-2	TRBJ1-3	-	TRBD1	CASSSQGNSGNTIYF	TGTGCCAGCAGCTCACAGGGGAACTCTGGAAACACCATATATTTT
TRBV28	TRBJ2-6	-	-	CASSLTGSGANVLTF	TGTGCCAGCAGTCTTACAGGGTCTGGGGCCAACGTCCTGACTTTC
TRBV7-2	TRBJ1-2	-	-	CASSLVGQNYGYTF	TGTGCCAGCAGCTTAGTCGGACAGAACTATGGCTACACCTTC
TRBV24-1	TRBJ2-1	-	TRBD2	CATSDAVLAGTYNEQFF	TGTGCCACCAGTGATGCGGTGCTAGCGGGAACCTACAATGAGCAGTTCTTC
TRBV7-6	TRBJ2-5	-	-	CASSLGAGQVQETQYF	TGTGCCAGCAGCTTAGGGGCAGGGCAGGTCCAAGAGACCCAGTACTTC
TRBV5-1	TRBJ2-3	-	-	CASTEGVGLSTDTQYF	TGCGCCAGCACAGAAGGGGTCGGCCTAAGCACAGATACGCAGTATTTT